This TCR beta chain was sequenced during a study of cytomegalovirus exposure and HLA in healthy donors. Study-wide results and limits: A list of 150 to 200 TCR beta chains associated with cytomegalovirus was given.

Notes on this clone: Its target is unknown. At one of its ends the junction is not consistent with the germline gene, which may arise from a read error.

While the first cohort had fewer than 850 subjects, the donors belonged to the separate validation cohort of about 110 subjects. Assay used: immunoSEQ multiplex PCR; TCRdb lists only in-frame clones, some missing. The sample has 100,000 to 130,000 clones, about 94% seen once. There are 18 residues in the CDR3. Looked up from germline, CDR1 is SGHVS and CDR2 is FQNEAQ. The TCR comes from a woman under 30 in good health and CMV-seronegative. This sequence joins TRBV7-8 and TRBJ2-7; the match to TRBD2 covers 14 bases. Source material: PBMCs. The CDR3 loop is CASSLVAGTSGGLYEQYF. The CDR3 region has the DNA TGTGCCAGCAGTTTAGTAGCCGGGACTAGCGGGGGACTGTACGAGCAGTACTTC.